Listed here are 32 T cell receptor beta chains from one sample, sequenced in a study of T cells in Graves' hyperthyroidism and ophthalmopathy. RNA transcripts gave rise to amplified TCR beta CDR3 regions. First-round RT-PCR targeting the TCR CDR3 was performed with the HTBI primer set. One entry per CDR3 protein results from TCRdb running MiXCR on the multiplex PCR reads. The sample lists about 340,000 distinct CDR3 sequences, roughly 18% occurring once. The sample consisted of blood. Receptors were obtained from a woman aged 45-65 years with Graves' hyperthyroidism.

The V gene is TRBV9, the J gene TRBJ1-2; D might be TRBD1 (5 bases). The germline CDR1 and CDR2 sequences are SGDLS and YYNGEE. V lost 2 bases and J lost 8, with 13 bases in between. This CDR3 spans 13 amino acids. CDR3 region: CASSVWDAGGYTF. The CDR3 bases are TGTGCCAGCAGCGTGTGGGACGCCGGGGGCTACACCTTC.

This clonotype has only a few counts. The chain joins TRBV7-2 to TRBJ2-1, with a tentative D call TRBD1 (8 bases). V dropped 5 bases and J dropped 8 bases, with 16 bases sitting between them. The CDR3 is 14 amino acids. Germline CDR1 reads SGHTA; CDR2 reads FQGNSA. The CDR3 DNA is TGTGCCAGCAGCACGAGGACAGGGAGGGATGAGCAGTTCTTC. Amino acids: CASSTRTGRDEQFF.

The chain has TRBV12-3 or TRBV12-4 and TRBJ2-1; D perhaps matches TRBD1 (6 bases). Trimming pared 3 bases from V and 4 bases from J, leaving 10 bases between. The CDR3 covers 14 residues. The CDR3 DNA reads as TGTGCCAGCAGTTTTGGACAGATATACAATGAGCAGTTCTTC. Amino acids: CASSFGQIYNEQFF.

This clonotype has only a few counts. The J gene is TRBJ2-5, the V gene TRBV18, with TRBD2 matching 9 bases. The V segment lost 0 bases and the J segment 5 bases; nucleotides outside the gene matches: 10. This CDR3 contains 17 residues. Germline loops: CDR1 KGHSH, CDR2 LQKENI. The CDR3 nucleotides are TGTGCCAGCTCACCACCGGATCTAGCGGGAATACAGGAGACCCAGTACTTC. Encoded protein: CASSPPDLAGIQETQYF.

The rearrangement joins TRBV6-6 to TRBJ2-2; 8 nucleotides match TRBD1. The V gene's germline CDR1 is MNHNY and CDR2 SVGAGI (reference sequence). V dropped 0 bases and J dropped 7; count of bases not matched to a gene: 4. The CDR3 contains 15 residues. The CDR3 loop is CASSYSRTGYGELFF. Here the CDR3 DNA reads TGTGCCAGCAGTTACTCCAGGACAGGGTACGGGGAGCTGTTTTTT.

DNA of the CDR3: TGCAGTGCTTTCCCTCCGACAGGGGTGAACACTGAAGCTTTCTTT. This encodes CSAFPPTGVNTEAFF. The genes are TRBV20-1 and TRBJ1-1, with TRBD1 identical over 8 bases. There are 15 residues in the CDR3. Germline CDR1 DFQATT, CDR2 SNEGSKA (reference sequence). The ends lost 5 bases at V and 0 bases at J; junction bases unmatched: 8.

This clonotype was detected only a few times. V gene TRBV6-1 combines with J gene TRBJ2-5, with 11 bases that match TRBD2. This CDR3 spans 13 amino acids. The ends lost 10 bases at V and 4 bases at J; junction bases unmatched: 5. Germline CDR1 MNHNS, CDR2 SASEGT. The CDR3 DNA follows: TGTGCCACCGGACTAGCGGGTGTAGAGACCCAGTACTTC. Translation: CATGLAGVETQYF.

This clonotype came up many times. The CDR3 here is CASSTVGGLAKNIQYF. In nucleotides, the CDR3 is TGTGCCAGCAGCACCGTGGGAGGGCTAGCCAAAAACATTCAGTACTTC. The V gene is TRBV7-9, the J gene TRBJ2-4; 7 bases fit TRBD2. Unmatched junction bases numbered 7, after V lost 5 bases and J lost 0 bases. The V gene's germline CDR1 is SEHNR and CDR2 FQNEAQ (reference sequence). The CDR3 extends over 16 amino acids.

The V and J genes are TRBV12-3 or TRBV12-4 and TRBJ1-4; TRBD1 aligns across 8 bases. V dropped 5 bases and J dropped 4; count of bases not matched to a gene: 3. The CDR3 has 14 residues. In DNA, the CDR3 is TGTGCCAGCAGTCAACAGGGGGTTAATGAAAAACTGTTTTTT. Translating it yields CASSQQGVNEKLFF.

The chain carries TRBV9 and TRBJ1-1; no reliable D call. In germline, CDR1 is SGDLS, CDR2 YYNGEE. V lost 0 bases and J lost 4, with 7 bases in between. The CDR3 extends over 13 amino acids. The CDR3 DNA sequence: TGTGCCAGCAGCGTAGGGCAGGCCACTGAAGCTTTCTTT. This encodes CASSVGQATEAFF.

The chain recombines TRBV6-1 with TRBJ2-3; D perhaps matches TRBD1 (5 bases). The CDR3 extends over 14 amino acids. CDR1 MNHNS and CDR2 SASEGT come from the germline V gene. V was pared by 6 bases and J by 2 bases, with 12 bases between. CDR3 residues: CASRTAGSTDTQYF. For the CDR3, the DNA is TGTGCCAGCAGGACTGCAGGGTCCACAGATACGCAGTATTTT.

The CDR3 here is CASSYLEGRANVLTF. The CDR3 DNA reads as TGTGCCAGCAGTTACTTAGAGGGGCGCGCCAACGTCCTGACTTTC. The chain couples TRBV6-2 or TRBV6-3 to TRBJ2-6; D assignment may be TRBD1 or TRBD2 (5 bases each). V lost 1 base to trimming and J lost 7 bases, with 11 bases between them. Germline values: CDR1 MNHEY, CDR2 SVGEGT. The CDR3 runs to 15 residues.

This clonotype appeared many times. This chain connects TRBV6-5 to TRBJ1-5, with unresolved D. The length of the CDR3 is 14 residues. With 2 bases removed from V and 3 bases from J, the gap between germline ends came to 8 bases. In germline, CDR1 is MNHEY, CDR2 SVGAGI. The CDR3 bases are TGTGCCAGCAGTTACGGCCGTTCCAATCAGCCCCAGCATTTT. Its translation is CASSYGRSNQPQHF.

This clonotype was counted only a few times. This chain links TRBV7-9 with TRBJ2-3, with 9 bases that match TRBD2. V lost 3 bases to trimming and J lost 4 bases; unmatched junction nucleotides: 11. There are 17 residues in the CDR3. Germline values: CDR1 SEHNR, CDR2 FQNEAQ (reference sequence). CDR3 nucleotide sequence: TGTGCCAGCAGCTTGCGGGGGGGAATGACCAGACCAGATACGCAGTATTTT. It yields the protein CASSLRGGMTRPDTQYF. The whole variable domain, remainder taken from reference TRBV7-9 and TRBJ2-3, is DTGVSQNPRHKITKRGQNVTFRCDPISEHNRLYWYRQTLGQGPEFLTYFQNEAQLEKSRLLSDRFSAERPKGSFSTLEIQRTEQGDSAMYLCASSLRGGMTRPDTQYFGPGTRLTVL.

The rearrangement links TRBV5-5 to TRBJ1-1; 7 nucleotides agree with TRBD1. The trim removed 2 bases at V and 3 bases at J, leaving 10 bases unmatched. This CDR3 is built from 16 residues. CDR1 SGHKS and CDR2 YYEKEE come from the germline V gene (reference sequence). Here the CDR3 reads CASSLAGTAIYTEAFF. As DNA, the CDR3 is TGTGCCAGCAGCTTAGCCGGGACAGCGATCTACACTGAAGCTTTCTTT.

The V call is TRBV5-1, the J call TRBJ2-1; D is unclear. Germline loops: CDR1 SGHRS, CDR2 YFSETQ. V was trimmed by 0 bases and J by 7 bases, leaving 11 bases between them. The length of the CDR3 is 14 residues. The CDR3 region is CASSLAEPVNEQFF. The CDR3 nucleotides are TGCGCCAGCAGCTTGGCAGAGCCCGTTAATGAGCAGTTCTTC.

This clonotype was detected only a few times. The V call is TRBV29-1, the J call TRBJ2-3, with 8 positions matching TRBD1. Germline CDR1 SQVTM, CDR2 ANQGSEA. V lost 6 bases, J lost 4 bases, and 6 bases stayed unmatched. The CDR3 consists of 13 residues. The CDR3 sequence: CSVRTGSADTQYF. For the CDR3, the DNA is TGCAGCGTCCGGACAGGGTCGGCAGATACGCAGTATTTT.

V gene TRBV3-1 combines with J gene TRBJ2-7, with D uncertain. Germline V lookup: CDR1 LGHDT, CDR2 YNNKEL (reference sequence). Trimming took 1 base from V and 5 from J, leaving 12 bases between them. The CDR3 is 14 amino acids. The CDR3 reads CASSQGAPSDEQYF. DNA for the CDR3: TGTGCCAGCAGCCAAGGAGCGCCCTCGGACGAGCAGTACTTC.

This clonotype has at least ten counts. This sequence joins TRBV6-1 and TRBJ2-7; no clear D. CDR1 is MNHNS and CDR2 is SASEGT in the germline V gene. V was shortened by 4 bases and J by 1 base, with 2 bases between the two germline ends. The CDR3 spans 11 residues. CDR3 residues: CASSGSYEQYV. CDR3 coding DNA: TGTGCCAGCAGTGGGTCCTACGAGCAGTACGTC.

The chain recombines TRBV29-1 with TRBJ2-1, with D tentatively TRBD1 (5 bases). Germline-derived CDR1 and CDR2 are SQVTM and ANQGSEA. The ends were cut back, 0 bases at V and 0 bases at J, with 9 bases in the middle. This CDR3 region has 15 residues. This CDR3 is CSVEDATASYNEQFF. CDR3 DNA sequence: TGCAGCGTTGAAGACGCGACAGCCTCCTACAATGAGCAGTTCTTC.

This clonotype has a count of ten or more. The genes are TRBV6-1 and TRBJ1-2; 12 bases are a match to TRBD1. The V and J ends lost 5 bases and 8 bases, in that order; junction bases with no gene match: 9. The CDR3 has 15 amino acids. CDR1 is MNHNS, CDR2 SASEGT, per germline. In DNA, the CDR3 is TGTGCCAGCAGTACGCCGGGACAGGGGGCTAAGGGCTACACCTTC. This sequence encodes CASSTPGQGAKGYTF.

This clonotype was recorded a few times. The CDR3 loop is CATSRASDQETQYF. In DNA, the CDR3 is TGTGCCACCAGCAGAGCGTCAGACCAAGAGACCCAGTACTTC. The rearrangement joins TRBV15 to TRBJ2-5; D unclear. Germline lookup yields CDR1 LNHNV and CDR2 YYDKDF (reference sequence). The germline V and J ends were trimmed by 1 base and 0 bases, with 6 bases remaining between them. The CDR3 covers 14 residues.

This clonotype was observed many times. V usage is TRBV11-2 and J usage is TRBJ2-1, with TRBD2 matching 7 bases. The CDR3 is 16 amino acids. V lost 6 bases, J lost 0 bases, and 8 bases stayed unmatched. The germline V gene has CDR1 SGHAT and CDR2 FQNNGV. The CDR3 nucleotides read TGTGCCAGCAGATTGTACGGCGGGAGCTCCTACAATGAGCAGTTCTTC. It is translated as CASRLYGGSSYNEQFF.

The gene calls are TRBV28 and TRBJ1-2; TRBD1 matches 10 bases. CDR1 is MDHEN and CDR2 is SYDVKM in the germline V gene. Trimming at V came to 6 bases and at J to 5 bases, leaving 9 bases not matched to a gene. The CDR3 is made up of 15 amino acids. The CDR3 nucleotides read TGTGCCAGCAGCCCTGGACAGGGGGGGCCGTATGGCTACACCTTC. Translated, it gives CASSPGQGGPYGYTF.

The chain is built from TRBV14 and TRBJ2-1; the match to TRBD2 covers 7 bases. The CDR3 is 14 amino acids. Germline CDR1 reads SGHDN; CDR2 reads FVKESK. V shed 4 bases, J shed 6 bases, and the junction held 6 bases outside the gene matches. Written as DNA, the CDR3 is TGTGCCAGCAGCCTGGCGGGAGTAAGCAATGAGCAGTTCTTC. As protein: CASSLAGVSNEQFF.

About this clonotype itself: Being one base from a much bigger clone, this may be a read error. This chain joins TRBV27 and TRBJ2-1, with 8 bases matching TRBD2. This CDR3 spans 15 amino acids. The V and J ends lost 6 bases and 5 bases, in that order; junction bases with no gene match: 9. CDR1 is MNHEY and CDR2 is SMNVEV in the germline V gene (reference sequence). CDR3: CASSLERERDNEQFF. The CDR3 bases are TGTGCCAGCAGCCTAGAGCGGGAGCGCGACAATGAGCAGTTCTTC.

This clonotype was found a few times. The chain uses TRBV6-2 or TRBV6-3 and TRBJ2-3, with D perhaps TRBD2 (5 bases). From germline, CDR1 is MNHEY and CDR2 SVGEGT. V was cut by 6 bases and J by 2 bases, with 15 bases left in between. CDR3 length equals 15 residues. This chain's CDR3 is CASRDPPAVTDTQYF. The CDR3, as DNA: TGTGCCAGCAGAGACCCCCCAGCGGTCACAGATACGCAGTATTTT.

This clonotype was seen ten or more times. The J gene is TRBJ1-1, the V gene TRBV6-1; no clear D. CDR3 size: 14 residues. Germline V gene data show CDR1 as MNHNS and CDR2 as SASEGT. V lost 2 bases and J lost 10, with 17 bases in between. CDR3 region: CASSELVNMAGAFF. In DNA form, the CDR3 reads TGTGCCAGCAGTGAATTAGTAAATATGGCTGGAGCTTTCTTT.

This clonotype was seen a single time. This may be a read error: a much more frequent sequence differs by one nucleotide. The chain carries TRBV2 and TRBJ2-1; 10 bases line up with TRBD2. Germline-derived CDR1 and CDR2 are SNHLY and FYNNEI. This CDR3 has 18 amino acids. Here the CDR3 DNA reads TGTGCCAGCAGTGCTAGGGGCGGTAGCGGGGGGCGGTACAATGAGCGGTTCTTC. This sequence encodes CASSARGGSGGRYNERFF.

This clonotype was observed many times. The rearrangement uses TRBV5-1 and TRBJ2-2, with D perhaps matching TRBD1 (5 bases). The V and J ends lost 0 bases and 0 bases respectively, with 6 bases between them. CDR1 and CDR2 from the germline V gene are SGHRS and YFSETQ. The CDR3 loop spans 15 amino acids. The CDR3 spells CASSLAGPNTGELFF. The CDR3 nucleotides read TGCGCCAGCAGCTTGGCAGGGCCGAACACCGGGGAGCTGTTTTTT. Variable domain in full (rest from reference TRBV5-1 and TRBJ2-2): KAGVTQTPRYLIKTRGQQVTLSCSPISGHRSVSWYQQTPGQGLQFLFEYFSETQRNKGNFPGRFSGRQFSNSRSEMNVSTLELGDSALYLCASSLAGPNTGELFFGEGSRLTVL.

This clonotype showed up many times. This sequence joins TRBV3-1 and TRBJ2-3, with 11 bases fitting TRBD2. The CDR3 consists of 15 residues. The V gene end was trimmed by 4 bases and the J gene end by 4 bases; junction bases not matched to a gene: 4. CDR1 is LGHDT, CDR2 YNNKEL, per germline (reference sequence). The CDR3 DNA reads TGTGCCAGCAGCCTCGGGACTAGCGGCGCAGATACGCAGTATTTT. Residues: CASSLGTSGADTQYF.

This clonotype occurred once. A much bigger clone sits one base away, suggesting this may be a read error. The DNA for the CDR3 is TGTGCCAGCTCACCAGGTGACTGGAACACTGAAGCTTTCTTT. Translation gives CASSPGDWNTEAFF. This chain joins TRBV18 and TRBJ1-1, with no clear D. The V gene's germline CDR1 is KGHSH and CDR2 LQKENI. CDR3 length: 14 amino acids. V lost 2 bases, J lost 1 base, and 8 bases lay in between.